Listed below are T cell receptor beta chains from one sample, sequenced in a study of OX40 agonist ivuxolimab in advanced cancers. Sequenced by immunoSEQ multiplex PCR; TCRdb stores in-frame clones only, minus some. The sample yields about 83,000 clones, about 88% seen once. Source: CD4+ or CD8+ T cells sorted from blood, taken in a trial of the OX40 agonist ivuxolimab. Receptors originate from an adult with an advanced solid tumor such as melanoma, head and neck, liver or kidney cancer. CDR3s include the opening cysteine and the closing phenylalanine or tryptophan. The order of the fields is V gene, D gene, clone size, J gene, CDR3 protein, CDR3 DNA. The D gene is left open where the match is weak. A row's size may be missing; if present it is once, few, many or a size class.

V gene: TRBV5-4; D gene: .; clone size: once; J gene: TRBJ2-5; CDR3 protein: CASSLDQETQYF; CDR3 DNA: TGTGCCAGCAGCTTAGACCAAGAGACCCAGTACTTC
V gene: TRBV4-1; D gene: TRBD1; clone size: .; J gene: TRBJ1-2; CDR3 protein: CASSQQGQMAIGYTF; CDR3 DNA: TGCGCCAGCAGCCAACAGGGACAGATGGCAATTGGCTACACCTTC
V gene: TRBV6-1; D gene: TRBD1; clone size: .; J gene: TRBJ1-5; CDR3 protein: CASRQDRAPNQPQHF; CDR3 DNA: TGTGCCAGCAGGCAAGACAGGGCCCCGAATCAGCCCCAGCATTTT
V gene: TRBV5-1; D gene: TRBD2; clone size: once; J gene: TRBJ2-1; CDR3 protein: CASSLATSGKIRNEQFF; CDR3 DNA: TGCGCCAGCAGCTTGGCGACTAGCGGGAAAATTCGCAATGAGCAGTTCTTC
V gene: TRBV18; D gene: TRBD1; clone size: .; J gene: TRBJ2-7; CDR3 protein: CASSPTDRGSIYEQYF; CDR3 DNA: TGTGCCAGCTCACCAACGGACAGGGGGTCCATCTACGAGCAGTACTTC
V gene: TRBV10-3; D gene: .; clone size: .; J gene: TRBJ1-1; CDR3 protein: CAISEPIRAGNTEAFF; CDR3 DNA: TGTGCCATCAGTGAGCCGATACGGGCAGGGAACACTGAAGCTTTCTTT
V gene: TRBV5-4; D gene: .; clone size: .; J gene: TRBJ2-7; CDR3 protein: CASSPKAGTYEQYF; CDR3 DNA: TGTGCCAGCAGCCCGAAAGCAGGGACCTACGAGCAGTACTTC
V gene: TRBV7-3; D gene: .; clone size: .; J gene: TRBJ2-3; CDR3 protein: CASSLDRTDTQYF; CDR3 DNA: TGTGCCAGCAGCTTAGACCGCACAGATACGCAGTATTTT
V gene: TRBV6-1; D gene: .; clone size: .; J gene: TRBJ1-4; CDR3 protein: CASSVWQGNEKLFF; CDR3 DNA: TGTGCCAGCAGTGTGTGGCAGGGTAATGAAAAACTGTTTTTT
V gene: TRBV27; D gene: .; clone size: .; J gene: TRBJ2-7; CDR3 protein: CASSLSLRGQYEQYF; CDR3 DNA: TGTGCCAGCAGTTTATCGCTGAGGGGTCAGTACGAGCAGTACTTC
V gene: TRBV7-2; D gene: TRBD1; clone size: .; J gene: TRBJ2-3; CDR3 protein: CASTPTGVRTDTQYF; CDR3 DNA: TGTGCCAGCACCCCGACAGGGGTGCGGACAGATACGCAGTATTTT
V gene: TRBV11-2; D gene: TRBD1; clone size: .; J gene: TRBJ2-7; CDR3 protein: CASSLVGTGPYEQYF; CDR3 DNA: TGTGCCAGCAGCTTAGTGGGGACAGGGCCCTACGAGCAGTACTTC
V gene: TRBV27; D gene: .; clone size: .; J gene: TRBJ1-1; CDR3 protein: CASSTHFGGGAEAFF; CDR3 DNA: TGTGCCAGCAGTACACACTTCGGTGGGGGGGCTGAAGCTTTCTTT
V gene: TRBV5-8; D gene: .; clone size: once; J gene: TRBJ1-2; CDR3 protein: CASSLEGESNYGYTF; CDR3 DNA: TGTGCCAGCAGCTTGGAGGGAGAAAGCAACTATGGCTACACCTTC
V gene: TRBV29-1; D gene: TRBD2; clone size: .; J gene: TRBJ2-7; CDR3 protein: CSVVWVAGGEQYF; CDR3 DNA: TGCAGCGTTGTATGGGTAGCGGGAGGCGAGCAGTACTTC
V gene: TRBV5-4; D gene: TRBD1; clone size: .; J gene: TRBJ1-3; CDR3 protein: CASSFRTGATGNTIYF; CDR3 DNA: TGTGCCAGCAGCTTCAGGACAGGGGCTACTGGAAACACCATATATTTT
V gene: TRBV5-1; D gene: .; clone size: .; J gene: TRBJ2-1; CDR3 protein: CASSLIEAEQFF; CDR3 DNA: TGCGCCAGCAGCTTGATAGAAGCTGAGCAGTTCTTC
V gene: TRBV12-5; D gene: .; clone size: .; J gene: TRBJ2-7; CDR3 protein: CASGSRQRSYEQYF; CDR3 DNA: TGTGCTAGTGGTTCCCGACAGAGAAGCTACGAGCAGTACTTC
V gene: TRBV30; D gene: .; clone size: .; J gene: TRBJ2-6; CDR3 protein: CASPGGGGANVLTF; CDR3 DNA: TGTGCCTCCCCGGGCGGAGGTGGGGCCAACGTCCTGACTTTC
V gene: TRBV5-5; D gene: .; clone size: .; J gene: TRBJ1-4; CDR3 protein: CASSLDQATHEKLFF; CDR3 DNA: TGTGCCAGCAGCTTGGATCAGGCCACCCATGAAAAACTGTTTTTT
V gene: TRBV11-2; D gene: TRBD2; clone size: .; J gene: TRBJ2-5; CDR3 protein: CASSLVGGQETQYF; CDR3 DNA: TGTGCCAGCAGCTTAGTGGGGGGGCAAGAGACCCAGTACTTC
V gene: TRBV6-6; D gene: .; clone size: once; J gene: TRBJ1-1; CDR3 protein: CAAGRGSSEAFF; CDR3 DNA: TGTGCCGCCGGAAGGGGTTCGAGTGAAGCTTTCTTT
V gene: TRBV4-1; D gene: TRBD1; clone size: many; J gene: TRBJ1-6; CDR3 protein: CASSNPRVRDRGSPLHF; CDR3 DNA: TGCGCCAGCAGCAATCCACGTGTGCGGGACAGGGGTTCACCCCTCCACTTT
V gene: TRBV5-1; D gene: TRBD1; clone size: few; J gene: TRBJ2-2; CDR3 protein: CASSLGQGGGRNTGELFF; CDR3 DNA: TGCGCCAGCAGCCTGGGACAGGGGGGAGGAAGGAACACCGGGGAGCTGTTTTTT
V gene: TRBV6-1; D gene: TRBD1; clone size: .; J gene: TRBJ2-7; CDR3 protein: CASSEANRGYEQYF; CDR3 DNA: TGTGCCAGCAGTGAAGCAAACAGGGGCTACGAGCAGTACTTC
V gene: TRBV9; D gene: TRBD2; clone size: .; J gene: TRBJ2-7; CDR3 protein: CASSVSSTSGAYEQYF; CDR3 DNA: TGTGCCAGCAGCGTATCCTCGACTAGCGGCGCCTACGAGCAGTACTTC
V gene: TRBV5-1; D gene: .; clone size: .; J gene: TRBJ1-5; CDR3 protein: CASSLAVGEYQPQHF; CDR3 DNA: TGCGCCAGCAGCTTGGCGGTGGGGGAGTATCAGCCCCAGCATTTT
V gene: TRBV2; D gene: .; clone size: .; J gene: TRBJ2-7; CDR3 protein: CASSVGRDGYEQYF; CDR3 DNA: TGTGCCAGCAGTGTGGGCAGGGACGGCTACGAGCAGTACTTC